This T cell receptor (beta chain) was sequenced in a study of blood T cells in healthy people across ages. This clonotype was counted a few times. Its antigen is currently unknown. General study points: Researchers deemed the diversity estimates from one million T cells underestimates. The unknown donor CMV status may have confounded expanded clonotype changes.

CDR3 length equals 17 residues. CDR1 is SGHTA, CDR2 FQGNSA, per germline. Trimming cost V 5 bases and J 5 bases, with 24 bases left between them. A J-beta primer mix and a sample-barcoded 5' primer were used in a second PCR of about 7 to 12 cycles. Every sample gave at least 3 million paired-end reads containing CDR3. TCRdb recomputed calls from the 5' RACE reads with MiXCR, one row per CDR3 protein. Here the sample spans roughly 1.9 million distinct CDR3 sequences, roughly two fifths being singletons. Roughly 10 milliliters of peripheral blood were drawn from each donor into EDTA-treated tubes. The sample was blood. This chain links TRBV7-2 with TRBJ2-5; perhaps TRBD2 as D (5 bases). The sequence was obtained from a human donor in good health. The CDR3 coding sequence is TGTGCCAGCAGCCCAAGGGTCGGAGGAGGATTTGTGGAGACCCAGTACTTC. Its protein is CASSPRVGGGFVETQYF.